The 14 T cell receptor beta chains listed next were all sequenced from one sample in a study of CD8+CD57+ T cells in acquired aplastic anemia. Genomic DNA constituted the template upon which TCR beta VDJ and CDR3 profiling was performed. Each CDR3 protein is one row after TCRdb ran MiXCR on the reads. The sample consists of approximately 200,000 distinct CDR3 sequences, about half of them appearing once. The sample consisted of sorted CD4+, CD8+, or CD8+CD57+ T cells (not recorded which) from PBMCs. The receptor source for this set is a human donor in good health, serving as a control.

In its sample, this clonotype was seen a few times. The V gene is TRBV7-9, the J gene TRBJ2-7; 8 bases fit TRBD2. CDR3 length: 15 amino acids. Per the germline V gene, CDR1 is SEHNR and CDR2 is FQNEAQ (reference sequence). V lost 8 bases to trimming and J lost 4 bases; unmatched junction nucleotides: 13. The CDR3 here is CASSPPGGSSYEQYF. The CDR3 nucleotides are TGTGCCAGCTCACCACCGGGGGGGTCTTCTTACGAGCAGTACTTC.

Concerning this clonotype: This clone may be a read error of a much larger clone one base away. The chain joins TRBV20-1 to TRBJ1-4; no firm D call. This CDR3 is built from 12 residues. The germline CDR1 and CDR2 sequences are DFQATT and SNEGSKA (reference sequence). DNA for the CDR3: TGCGGTGCTAGAGATTCTCTTGAAAAACTGTTTTTT. Protein sequence: CGARDSLEKLFF.

The chain has TRBV6-5 and TRBJ2-7; TRBD1 matches 8 bases. CDR1 and CDR2 from the germline V gene are MNHEY and SVGAGI. The CDR3 contains 14 residues. V was pared by 2 bases and J by 2 bases, with 2 bases of the junction left unmatched. The CDR3 protein is CASSYVQGAYEQYF. The CDR3 nucleotides read TGTGCCAGCAGTTACGTACAGGGGGCCTACGAGCAGTACTTC.

Note on this clonotype: This CDR3 is missing its conserved last phenylalanine or tryptophan, likely due to a read error. This sequence joins TRBV9 and TRBJ2-5; the match to TRBD1 covers 8 bases. Germline CDR1 reads SGDLS; CDR2 reads YYNGEE. With 0 bases clipped from V and 11 bases from J, the junction kept 12 bases outside the gene matches. The CDR3 has 15 amino acids. CDR3 sequence: CASSVGRGRTDTQYI. The CDR3 bases are TGTGCCAGCAGCGTAGGCAGGGGGCGGACAGATACGCAGTACATC.

A word on this clonotype: A read error is likely, as this CDR3 ends without the conserved phenylalanine or tryptophan. This chain uses TRBV7-9 with TRBJ2-6, with TRBD2 matching over 7 bases. V shed 11 bases and J 1 base; nucleotides not matched to a gene: 8. The CDR3 covers 15 residues. Germline values: CDR1 SEHNR, CDR2 FQNEAQ (reference sequence). CDR3 sequence (DNA): TGTGCCGGCGGCTCCGGGGGGTCTGGGGCCAACGTCCTGACTTTG. Amino acid sequence: CAGGSGGSGANVLTL.

This sequence joins TRBV19 and TRBJ1-1; tentatively, D is TRBD1 (6 bases). Germline V gene sequence: CDR1 LNHDA, CDR2 SQIVND (reference sequence). The CDR3 loop spans 14 amino acids. Trimming stripped 3 bases from V and 4 bases from J, with 12 bases between. CDR3 residues: CASSIQGLGTEAFF. In nucleotides, the CDR3 is TGTGCCAGTAGTATCCAGGGGTTGGGCACTGAAGCTTTCTTT. Full variable domain (remainder filled in from reference TRBV19 and TRBJ1-1): DGGITQSPKYLFRKEGQNVTLSCEQNLNHDAMYWYRQDPGQGLRLIYYSQIVNDFQKGDIAEGYSVSREKKESFPLTVTSAQKNPTAFYLCASSIQGLGTEAFFGQGTRLTVV.

The rearrangement uses TRBV7-2 and TRBJ1-5; no clear D gene. Trimming cost V 0 bases and J 3 bases, with 6 bases left between them. Per the germline V gene, CDR1 is SGHTA and CDR2 is FQGNSA. The CDR3 is 14 residues long. The CDR3 reads CASSLAGSNQPQHF. CDR3 bases: TGTGCCAGCAGCTTAGCGGGGTCCAATCAGCCCCAGCATTTT. The full variable domain, rest sourced from reference TRBV7-2 and TRBJ1-5, is GAGVSQSPSNKVTEKGKDVELRCDPISGHTALYWYRQSLGQGLEFLIYFQGNSAPDKSGLPSDRFSAERTGGSVSTLTIQRTQQEDSAVYLCASSLAGSNQPQHFGDGTRLSIL.

The chain has TRBV15 and TRBJ2-7; TRBD1 matches 9 bases. There are 15 residues in the CDR3. Losses at the gene ends were 3 bases for V and 5 bases for J; bases not matched to a gene: 8. Germline CDR1 reads LNHNV; CDR2 reads YYDKDF (reference sequence). This CDR3 reads CATSSYGGQGHEQYF. The CDR3 DNA is TGTGCCACCAGCAGTTACGGGGGACAGGGCCACGAGCAGTACTTC. The full variable domain, with the rest looked up from reference TRBV15 and TRBJ2-7, is DAMVIQNPRYQVTQFGKPVTLSCSQTLNHNVMYWYQQKSSQAPKLLFHYYDKDFNNEADTPDNFQSRRPNTSFCFLDIRSPGLGDTAMYLCATSSYGGQGHEQYFGPGTRLTVT.

This clonotype has a count of ten or more. The chain links TRBV19 to TRBJ2-7; D gene ambiguous. Trimming left V 1 base short and J 0 bases short, with 10 bases between. The length of the CDR3 is 15 residues. In germline, CDR1 is LNHDA, CDR2 SQIVND (reference sequence). In nucleotides, the CDR3 is TGTGCCAGTAGTATAGTTAAGGGATACTCCTACGAGCAGTACTTC. Its protein product is CASSIVKGYSYEQYF. Together with reference TRBV19 and TRBJ2-7, the CDR3 gives the full variable domain: DGGITQSPKYLFRKEGQNVTLSCEQNLNHDAMYWYRQDPGQGLRLIYYSQIVNDFQKGDIAEGYSVSREKKESFPLTVTSAQKNPTAFYLCASSIVKGYSYEQYFGPGTRLTVT.

The table lists this clonotype with a few counts. The rearrangement joins TRBV2 to TRBJ2-3, with D perhaps TRBD2 (6 bases). Germline V gene data show CDR1 as SNHLY and CDR2 as FYNNEI. Trimming left V 10 bases short and J 8 bases short, with 19 bases between. The CDR3 runs 13 residues. The chain's CDR3 is CATYELRGGTQYF. CDR3 sequence (DNA): TGTGCCACATATGAATTAAGGGGAGGTACGCAGTATTTT. The full variable domain, rest sourced from reference TRBV2 and TRBJ2-3, is EPEVTQTPSHQVTQMGQEVILRCVPISNHLYFYWYRQILGQKVEFLVSFYNNEISEKSEIFDDQFSVERPDGSNFTLKIRSTKLEDSAMYFCATYELRGGTQYFGPGTRLTVL.

The chain has TRBV7-9 and TRBJ2-6, with TRBD2 as a possible D gene (5 bases). Germline CDR1 SEHNR, CDR2 FQNEAQ (reference sequence). Trimming left V 5 bases short and J 4 bases short, with 12 bases between. This CDR3 has 15 residues. CDR3 coding DNA: TGTGCCAGCAGCGTAGAGGGTGGGGGGGCCAACGTCCTGACTTTC. The encoded protein is CASSVEGGGANVLTF. The full variable domain, rest sourced from reference TRBV7-9 and TRBJ2-6, is DTGVSQNPRHKITKRGQNVTFRCDPISEHNRLYWYRQTLGQGPEFLTYFQNEAQLEKSRLLSDRFSAERPKGSFSTLEIQRTEQGDSAMYLCASSVEGGGANVLTFGAGSRLTVL.

The rearrangement uses TRBV24-1 and TRBJ2-7; 8 nucleotides line up with TRBD1. The CDR3 runs to 14 residues. CDR1 and CDR2 (germline): KGHDR, SFDVKD. Trimming took 10 bases from V and 5 from J; bases not matched to a gene: 12. CDR3 amino acids: CATPRQGMNNEQYF. CDR3 nucleotide sequence: TGTGCCACACCTAGACAGGGGATGAACAACGAGCAGTACTTC.

This clonotype has ten or more counts. The rearrangement uses TRBV7-2 and TRBJ2-1; D may be TRBD2 (6 bases). The V gene lost 1 base and the J gene lost 1 base, with 23 bases spanning the gap. The CDR3 spans 20 residues. Germline CDR1 is SGHTA and CDR2 is FQGNSA. In DNA form, the CDR3 reads TGTGCCAGCAGCTTAGGTCCGGCCCTTTGGAGCGGGTCATCCTACAATGAGCAGTTCTTC. This codes for CASSLGPALWSGSSYNEQFF.

On this clonotype: Being one base from a much bigger clone, this may be a read error. V and J are TRBV10-3 and TRBJ2-3; tentative D call: TRBD2 (6 bases). The V gene's germline CDR1 is ENHRY and CDR2 SYGVKD. The CDR3 extends over 17 amino acids. V was pared by 5 bases and J by 5 bases, with 23 bases between. CDR3 residues: CAISYSSRDSTRDTQYF. The CDR3 region has the DNA TGTGCCATCAGTTACTCGTCGCGGGATTCCACACGAGATACGCAGTATTTT.